The entry below gives a single T cell receptor (beta chain) sequence along with its context. There is no known antigen for this receptor. Library prep was done by the immunoSEQ multiplex PCR assay. The multiplex PCR relied on a mix of 60 forward primers for TCR Vbeta segments and 13 reverse primers for TCR Jbeta segments. The CDR3 region of rearranged TCR beta genes was amplified from genomic DNA with a multiplex PCR assay. Amplified TCR beta libraries were sequenced as 87-base-pair reads on the Illumina HiSeq System. Per the original workflow: A later analysis counted about 80 million unique TCR beta chains across the roughly 700 repertoires, and some 12 million of these chains were shared by at least two donors. Raw reads were error-corrected and collapsed into unique sequences by a nearest-neighbor algorithm in which closely related sequences were merged to remove PCR and sequencing errors. To assign V, D and J gene segments, CDR3 sequences were aligned to IMGT reference sequences. Each retained sequence needed at least a six-nucleotide match to both a V gene segment and a J gene segment. A rearrangement was called productive if the CDR3 had no stop codons and remained in frame with V and J, and every other rearrangement was called non-productive. Following IMGT convention, CDR3 was defined as the stretch from the second conserved V-encoded cysteine up to the conserved J-encoded phenylalanine. Sequences without an unambiguous match to a single V gene segment were excluded from the earlier analysis of about 600 of the donors. In an earlier analysis of a few hundred of the donors, V segments were called functional above 56.7% productive rearrangements and were called segregating when the between-donor standard deviation exceeded 5%. A statistical classification framework was built for diagnosing cytomegalovirus status from the catalog of TCR beta chain sequences. In a later analysis, V and J genes were assigned by comparing TCR nucleotide sequences against IMGT/GENE-DB human TR gene sequences. A later analysis assigned CDR3 sequences and most-parsimonious VDJ recombination scenarios with the TCRdist pipeline. A later analysis defined each TCR beta chain by its CDR3 amino acid sequence plus V-gene family, and excluded reads lacking a unique V-gene family. In a later analysis, nearly 600 highly shared, low-generation-probability nucleotide sequences were removed to address suspected cross-contamination and a sequencing artifact. In a later analysis, a clonal expansion index for each public chain was calculated from normalized within-repertoire ranks of inferred template counts. In a later analysis, generation probabilities were computed with a VDJ recombination model fitted to out-of-frame rearrangements, and the resulting probabilities were checked against IGoR. In a later analysis, TCR-TCR, TCR-HLA and TCR-CMV co-occurrence was scored with hypergeometric tests, and a repertoire-size bias correction was applied to TCR pairs. To estimate false discovery rates, a later analysis permuted the HLA or CMV assignments 20 times. In a later analysis, co-occurring TCRs were grouped using DBSCAN, with TCRdist sequence similarity added in when clustering inside HLA-allele-positive subsets. For co-occurrence clustering, repertoires with fewer than 30,000 or more than 120,000 public chains were excluded, along with a handful of repertoires with anomalous nucleotide sharing. TCRdb retrieved this table from immuneACCESS and kept in-frame rearrangements only. Not all clones are present; in checked studies, unresolved V genes account for under half, and no reason is known for the remainder. The DNA gave D and trimming, while V, J and clone size come from that table. The table for this sample shows 40,000 or so clones. Around 3.8% of the sample goes to the ten largest clones.

The record originates from a study of cytomegalovirus exposure and HLA in healthy donors (dated by TCRdb to the late 2010s). A note on the overall study: According to an earlier analysis of a few hundred of the donors, about 170 million T cells yielded over 100 million unique TCR beta sequences and about 300 Gb of sequence data. Using immunosequencing, the study profiled T cell repertoires from fewer than 850 subjects and related those repertoires to cytomegalovirus serostatus. A later analysis re-analyzed previously published TCR beta repertoires from 660 or so donors and added high-resolution HLA genotyping to study TCR occurrence patterns. An early release covering approximately 600 HLA-typed donors comprised 250 to 350 gigabases of sequencing data and around 86 million unique TCR sequences. Every discovery cohort repertoire had been produced on one sequencing platform. To decide whether each TCR beta V gene segment behaved as functional or pseudogenic, an earlier analysis of 587 of the donors relied on high-throughput TCR beta sequencing. In addition to the first cohort of approximately 650 subjects, a separate validation cohort of approximately 110 different subjects was used. Rather than drawing on any new phenotypic data, the later analysis identified candidate immune exposures from TCR beta sequences and the way those sequences occurred across donors. The study was designed to test whether signatures of past pathogen exposure could be identified by cataloging public T cell receptors. Genome-wide SNP genotypes for about 60% of the roughly 700 donors were used in a later genetic analysis, which treated that subset as a discovery cohort. HLA typing covered class I and class II loci at four-digit resolution. Among almost 400 genotyped donors of the cohort, an average of approximately 240,000 unique TCR beta nucleotide sequences were sequenced per donor, about a sixth of them non-productive. To predict cytomegalovirus infection status, the study combined high-throughput TCR immunosequencing, statistical association of individual TCRs with disease status, and machine learning. Four or five DR-DQ haplotypes were handled as single units for association and clustering because linkage in the cohort was strong. The genetic ancestry cluster associated with self-reported Caucasian donors included 81% of the 300 to 400 genotyped donors. Typing coverage differed by locus: A, B, C, DRB1 and DQB1 were typed in about 629-640 donors, DQA1 in 500 to 550, DPA1 in approximately 610, and DPB1 in 472. Alongside the repertoire data, information on donor age, sex, ethnicity and CMV serostatus was compiled.

The cohort comprised around 690 healthy bone marrow donors. Cohort members were all nominally healthy when sampled, although unrecorded immune exposures were likely present. The donor was CMV seronegative and was included in the group of hundreds of seronegative cohort members. A peripheral blood sample was provided by each donor, and peripheral blood mononuclear cells were used for TCR beta sequencing. Genomic DNA extraction from the blood cell samples was performed with the Qiagen DNeasy Blood Extraction Kit. Overall study outcomes, separate from this receptor: V-gene and J-gene trimming of TCR beta chains was associated with a missense DCLRE1C variant in a later genetic analysis, and the association was replicated in an independent cohort. Across donors, most TCR sequences were observed very rarely, whereas some public TCRs were present in many individuals. In a later analysis, some 17,000 TCR beta sequences were associated with specific HLA alleles at a false discovery rate of 0.05. Fewer than 20 rarely observed V segments, including chromosome 9 orphons, were excluded from the earlier analysis of some 590 of the donors because counts were too low. For the cohort, immune exposure information was limited to CMV serostatus. A later analysis found that most CMV-associated TCR beta chains appeared HLA-restricted, with HLA associations seemingly driven largely by CMV exposure. In an earlier analysis of around 600 of the donors, most TCR beta V segments appeared in productive rearrangements about 87% or about 30% of the time, broadly matching IMGT annotations. The classifier was reported to diagnose cytomegalovirus status with high specificity and sensitivity in both the original cohort and the validation cohort. A few of the identified cytomegalovirus-associated TCR beta chains were confirmed in vitro to be specific for cytomegalovirus antigens. In a later analysis, several top co-occurrence clusters were reported to appear linked to parvovirus B19, influenza, CMV and Epstein-Barr virus. In a later analysis, the rate of TCR association differed among HLA loci, with DRB1 alleles having the most associated TCRs and HLA-C alleles having the fewest. This cohort had only TCR beta chains sequenced, and the lack of alpha or paired-chain data limited which features could be detected. The presence/absence analyses assumed that sequencing depth was roughly uniform across donors, and that assumption may not be true. When HLA alleles, especially DR and DQ, strongly co-occurred, attributing TCR associations to individual alleles was difficult. Linkage disequilibrium might explain the correlated functional status among segregating V segments, but an unknown experimental factor could not be ruled out. The study listed 150 to 200 TCR beta chains as associated with cytomegalovirus. In a later analysis, HLA-associated TCR beta chains were found to be more clonally expanded and to have lower generation probabilities than equally common non-associated chains. According to a later genetic analysis, donors in an Asian-associated ancestry cluster had fewer N-insertions in productive TCRs than the approximately 700-donor mean. A cluster of highly shared sequence variants was judged likely to represent a technical artifact of the sequencing pipeline. HLA typing was unavailable for some donors at each locus, so association tests used only the typed subset. The authors suggested that the approach could potentially be generalized to other disease states and immunological phenotypes. A further reported finding was that TCR beta sequences accurately predicted the HLA-A and HLA-B alleles for most subjects in the first cohort.

The TCR sequence derives from a male donor in good health and CMV-seronegative. Source material: PBMCs.

The DNA sequence follows: TGTGCCAGCAGTACACACAAACAGGGGGCTAACTATGGCTACACCTTC. This yields the protein CASSTHKQGANYGYTF. The chain is made from TRBV27 and TRBJ1-2; TRBD1 matches 8 bases in the middle. CDR1 and CDR2 are read off the germline V gene (reference sequence) as MNHEY and SMNVEV. V has 5 bases trimmed and J has 0 bases trimmed; junction bases matching no gene number 8. The CDR3 goes from the cysteine to the phenylalanine over 16 residues. Solely the CDR3 DNA is kept, with 48 bases framed from the first base.